A selection of T cell receptor beta chains follows, all from one sample in a study of control samples from healthy donors and cancer patients. Data came from immunoSEQ multiplex PCR; TCRdb stores just in-frame clones and leaves some out. Of some 130,000 clones in the sample, about nine tenths were seen once. Source material: blood. The receptors come from a woman aged 25 to 45 in good health. Both conserved end residues are part of each CDR3. The D gene is left open where the match is weak. Not all rows give a size; the values are once, few, many and, for expanded clones, a class.

TRBV7-2	-	-	TRBJ1-4	14	TGTGCCAGCAGCTCCGGGACCCGTAATGAAAAACTGTTTTTT	CASSSGTRNEKLFF
TRBV29-1	-	-	TRBJ2-3	11	TGCAGCGTTGAATTCGGGCAAAAGGCAGATTTT	CSVEFGQKADF
TRBV7-7	-	TRBD2	TRBJ2-5	15	TGTGCTAGCAGCCAGACTAGCGGGGCACAAGAGACCCAGTACTTC	CASSQTSGAQETQYF
TRBV5-1	-	-	TRBJ2-3	15	TGCGCCACCCACCCAGGGGTAACTAGCACAGATACGCAGTATTTT	CATHPGVTSTDTQYF
TRBV3-1/TRBV3-2	-	TRBD1	TRBJ2-7	14	TGTGCCAGCAGCCGGGGACAGGGTACCTACGAGCAGTACTTC	CASSRGQGTYEQYF
TRBV29-1	-	-	TRBJ2-1	17	TGCAGCGTTCCCTCCTTGCAGGGGCGAGGCTCCTACAATGAGCAGTTCTTC	CSVPSLQGRGSYNEQFF
TRBV5-1	-	-	TRBJ1-1	12	TGCGCCAGCAGCTTTTCGAACACTGAAGCTTTCTTT	CASSFSNTEAFF
TRBV5-6	-	-	TRBJ2-2	12	TGTGCCAGCAGCCCTGGCCCAGGGGAGCTGTTTTTT	CASSPGPGELFF
TRBV5-1	once	-	TRBJ1-1	13	TGCGCCAGCAGTCTAGACAGCAACACTGAAGCTTTCTTT	CASSLDSNTEAFF
TRBV19	-	-	TRBJ1-2	13	TGTGCCAGTAGTATAACTGGGGTTGATGGCTACACCTTC	CASSITGVDGYTF
TRBV6-1	few	-	TRBJ1-2	20	TGTGCCAGCAGTGAAGCCCTATCGGTCATGAGCAGTAAAAATAACTATGGCTACACCTTC	CASSEALSVMSSKNNYGYTF
TRBV20-1	-	-	TRBJ2-7	11	TGCAGTGCTTGGGACTTGACGGAGCAGTACTTC	CSAWDLTEQYF
TRBV3-1/TRBV3-2	-	TRBD2	TRBJ2-7	18	TGTGCCAGCAGCCAAGCCGGACTAGCGGGAGGAAAGGGCTACGAGCAGTACTTC	CASSQAGLAGGKGYEQYF
TRBV30	-	-	TRBJ1-2	14	TGTGCCTGGAGTGGGGGACACGGCAACTATGGCTACACCTTC	CAWSGGHGNYGYTF
TRBV3-1/TRBV3-2	-	-	TRBJ1-1	14	TGTGCCAGCAGCCATGGGCGGGGGAACACTGAAGCTTTCTTT	CASSHGRGNTEAFF
TRBV2	-	-	TRBJ2-2	17	TGTGCCAGCAGAGGCCTTACTTTGGGGCCAGGCACCGGGGAGCTGTTTTTT	CASRGLTLGPGTGELFF
TRBV2	-	-	TRBJ1-6	15	TGTGCCAGCAGTAAGGACACCTCCTATAATTCACCCCTCCACTTT	CASSKDTSYNSPLHF
TRBV30	-	TRBD1	TRBJ2-3	12	TGTGTAACCGGGACAGGGGCAGATACGCAGTATTTT	CVTGTGADTQYF
TRBV10-3	-	-	TRBJ2-1	14	TGTGCCATCAGTGAGTCGATAGACTACAATGAGCAGTTCTTC	CAISESIDYNEQFF
TRBV20-1	-	-	TRBJ2-7	8	TGCAGTGGCGGGGAGCAGTACTTC	CSGGEQYF
TRBV27	-	TRBD1	TRBJ2-7	15	TGTGCCAGCAGTCTTATTGACAGGGGGCCCGTTGAGCAGTACTTC	CASSLIDRGPVEQYF
TRBV24-1	-	TRBD2	TRBJ2-1	17	TGTGCCACCAGTGATTTTAAGAGTAGCGGGAGGGCCAATGAGCAGTTCTTC	CATSDFKSSGRANEQFF
TRBV20-1	-	-	TRBJ2-7	11	TGCAGTGCCAATCAGGGTGGCGAGCAGTACTTC	CSANQGGEQYF
TRBV5-1	few	-	TRBJ1-1	15	TGCGCCAGCAGCCCGCTCCCTGGGGGGAACACTGAAGCTTTCTTT	CASSPLPGGNTEAFF
TRBV30	-	-	TRBJ1-2	11	TGTGCCTGGAGTCCAGGGTATGGCTACACCTTC	CAWSPGYGYTF
TRBV19	-	TRBD2	TRBJ2-3	16	TGTGCCAGTAGTATAGATCTGAGAACTAGCGCCTACACGCAGTATTTT	CASSIDLRTSAYTQYF
TRBV27	-	-	TRBJ1-2	14	TGTGCCAGCAGTCCGCGGGGGACTAACTATGGCTACACCTTC	CASSPRGTNYGYTF
TRBV30	-	-	TRBJ1-1	12	TGTGCCTGGAGTGGTATAAACACTGAAGCTTTCTTT	CAWSGINTEAFF
TRBV4-2	-	TRBD1	TRBJ1-6	15	TGTGCCAGCAGCCAAGGGACAGGGTACAATTCACCCCTCCACTTT	CASSQGTGYNSPLHF
TRBV14	-	-	TRBJ2-3	18	TGTGCCAGCAGCCAAGATGGCCGAATAGCGGCTAGCACAGATACGCAGTATTTT	CASSQDGRIAASTDTQYF
TRBV2	-	TRBD2	TRBJ2-7	15	TGTGCCAGCAGTCCCCGGGAAGCGGGAGTGGGTGAGCAGTACTTC	CASSPREAGVGEQYF
TRBV27	-	-	TRBJ2-1	16	TGTGCCAGCAGTTTATCCGGGAGTACTTCCCCCAATGAGCAGTTCTTC	CASSLSGSTSPNEQFF
TRBV5-4	-	-	TRBJ1-1	15	TGTGCCAGCAGCTTATTGGACCTGATTAACACTGAAGCTTTCTTT	CASSLLDLINTEAFF
TRBV5-4	-	-	TRBJ1-3	16	TGTGCCAGCAGCCCACGGGGGGGAGCTTCTGGAAACACCATATATTTT	CASSPRGGASGNTIYF
TRBV7-2	once	TRBD2	TRBJ2-1	15	TGTGCCAGCAGCTTAGCTGGCGGGAGCTTAGTTGAGCAGTTCTTC	CASSLAGGSLVEQFF
TRBV3-1/TRBV3-2	-	-	TRBJ1-1	15	TGTGCCAGCAGCCAAGTTGCAGGCGTGGGCACTGAAGCTTTCTTT	CASSQVAGVGTEAFF
TRBV9	-	TRBD2	TRBJ2-7	15	TGTGCCAGCAGCGTCGGACTAGCGGAGGGATACGAGCAGTACTTC	CASSVGLAEGYEQYF
TRBV5-1	-	TRBD1	TRBJ1-1	14	TGCGCCAGCAGCTCGTCGACAGGGAGCACTGAAGCTTTCTTT	CASSSSTGSTEAFF
TRBV2	-	-	TRBJ1-1	13	TGTGCCAGCATGAGGGAGAGGAACACTGAAGCTTTCTTT	CASMRERNTEAFF
TRBV5-5	-	TRBD2	TRBJ2-1	15	TGTGCCAGCAGTCCGCGTGCGGGGGTAGAGGGTGAGCAGTTCTTC	CASSPRAGVEGEQFF
TRBV7-9	-	TRBD1	TRBJ1-2	13	TGTGCCAGCAGCCCTACAGGGGACTATGGCTACACCTTC	CASSPTGDYGYTF
TRBV7-3	-	-	TRBJ2-2	13	TGTGCCAGCAGCTCGATGGACACCGGGGAGCTGTTTTTT	CASSSMDTGELFF
TRBV7-3	-	TRBD1	TRBJ1-6	15	TGTGCCAGCAGCTTAATGGGACAGGGAAATTCACCCCTCCACTTT	CASSLMGQGNSPLHF
TRBV28	-	-	TRBJ2-2	21	TGTGCCAGCAGTTTAGCCCTACGCAGTCGGGACAGGAGGACTAGGACCGGGGAGCTGTTTTTT	CASSLALRSRDRRTRTGELFF
TRBV7-9	-	TRBD1	TRBJ1-1	15	TGTGCCAGCAGCTCAGGGGGACAGGGAGCACAGGGAGCTTTCTTT	CASSSGGQGAQGAFF
TRBV27	-	-	TRBJ2-3	13	TGTGCCAGCAGTTTACGACTTTCAGATACGCAGTATTTT	CASSLRLSDTQYF
TRBV10-1	-	-	TRBJ1-1	14	TGCGCCAGCACTCGGGATCGGAGCTCGACTGAAGCTTTCTTT	CASTRDRSSTEAFF
TRBV5-1	-	-	TRBJ2-7	14	TGCGCCAGCAGCTTGGTTGTGGGGGGCTACGAGCAGTACTTC	CASSLVVGGYEQYF
TRBV2	-	TRBD1	TRBJ1-2	14	TGTGCCAGCAGTGAAGCGAGGCAGGGGGAAGGCTACACCTTC	CASSEARQGEGYTF
TRBV6-5	-	-	TRBJ2-3	13	TGTGCCAGTCGACTAGATAGCACAGATACGCAGTATTTT	CASRLDSTDTQYF
TRBV18	-	-	TRBJ2-1	15	TGTGCCAGCTCACTTCAGCCCAGAGACTACAATGAGCAGTTCTTC	CASSLQPRDYNEQFF
TRBV28	-	-	TRBJ1-1	13	TGTGCCAGCAGTTTTCCCTGGGCCACTGAAGCTTTCTTT	CASSFPWATEAFF
TRBV4-1	-	-	TRBJ2-6	18	TGCGCCAGCAGCCAAGATGACCCTCTTAGCTCTGGGGCCAACGTCCTGACTTTC	CASSQDDPLSSGANVLTF
TRBV6-5	-	-	TRBJ1-3	13	TGTGCCAGCACCCGCAGGGCTGGAAACACCATATATTTT	CASTRRAGNTIYF
TRBV6-1	-	-	TRBJ2-7	14	TGTGCCAGCAGTGAACGGTTAGCGAACTACGAGCAGTACTTC	CASSERLANYEQYF
TRBV6-6	-	-	TRBJ2-2	15	TGTGCCAGCAGTTACTCCGGGGTGCGCACCGGGGAGCTGTTTTTT	CASSYSGVRTGELFF
TRBV10-2	-	TRBD2	TRBJ2-7	15	TGCGCCAGCAGTGAACCGAGACTAGCGGTATACGAGCAGTACTTC	CASSEPRLAVYEQYF
TRBV18	-	-	TRBJ1-2	13	TGTGCCAGCTCACCGGGACACAACTATGGCTACACCTTC	CASSPGHNYGYTF
TRBV6-5	-	TRBD2	TRBJ2-1	14	TGTGCCAGCAGCGGGAGCGGGGGGTACAATGAGCAGTTCTTC	CASSGSGGYNEQFF